This T cell receptor (beta chain) originates from a study of T cell repertoires in cytomegalovirus infection. Study-wide context: Indications came from public TCR beta signatures; they pointed to CMV infection and to a matching HLA type. Study-wide results and limits: HLA-C-restricted TCR beta clonotypes specific for CMV led the ex vivo response. Carriage of CMV together with the relevant HLA was identifiable through cumulative public TCR beta family frequency.

Trimming removed 2 bases from V and 6 bases from J, with 15 bases in between. Germline values: CDR1 MNHNY, CDR2 SVGAGI (reference sequence). The CDR3 is 15 amino acids. One entry per CDR3 protein results from TCRdb running MiXCR on the reads. Of some 320,000 distinct CDR3 sequences in the sample, 8% to 9.5% were seen once. Remarks on this clonotype: Antigen unknown.

This chain joins TRBV6-6 and TRBJ2-3; TRBD2 is a possible D gene (6 bases). The source is a human donor in good health (CMV status not recorded). Some clones in this sample may be carry-over from other donors' samples. Sequenced sample: PBMCs. This CDR3 is CASSYGGTLWDTQYF. CDR3 nucleotides: TGTGCCAGCAGTTACGGAGGGACCCTCTGGGATACGCAGTATTTT.